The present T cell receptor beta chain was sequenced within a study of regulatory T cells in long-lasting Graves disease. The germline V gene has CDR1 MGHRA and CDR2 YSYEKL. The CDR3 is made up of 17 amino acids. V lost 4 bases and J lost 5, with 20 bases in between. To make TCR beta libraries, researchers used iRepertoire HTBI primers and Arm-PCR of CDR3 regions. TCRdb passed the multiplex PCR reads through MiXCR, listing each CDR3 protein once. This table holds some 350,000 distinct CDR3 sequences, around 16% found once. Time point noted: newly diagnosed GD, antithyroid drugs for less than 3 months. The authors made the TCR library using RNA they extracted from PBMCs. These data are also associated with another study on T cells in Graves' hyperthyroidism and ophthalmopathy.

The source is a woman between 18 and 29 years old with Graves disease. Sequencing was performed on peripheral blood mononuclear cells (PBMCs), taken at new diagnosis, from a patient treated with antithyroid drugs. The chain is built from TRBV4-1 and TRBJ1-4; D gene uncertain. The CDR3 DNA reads TGCGCCAGCAGCCGTCGAGACGAGGCTTGGAACAATGAAAAACTGTTTTTT. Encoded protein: CASSRRDEAWNNEKLFF.